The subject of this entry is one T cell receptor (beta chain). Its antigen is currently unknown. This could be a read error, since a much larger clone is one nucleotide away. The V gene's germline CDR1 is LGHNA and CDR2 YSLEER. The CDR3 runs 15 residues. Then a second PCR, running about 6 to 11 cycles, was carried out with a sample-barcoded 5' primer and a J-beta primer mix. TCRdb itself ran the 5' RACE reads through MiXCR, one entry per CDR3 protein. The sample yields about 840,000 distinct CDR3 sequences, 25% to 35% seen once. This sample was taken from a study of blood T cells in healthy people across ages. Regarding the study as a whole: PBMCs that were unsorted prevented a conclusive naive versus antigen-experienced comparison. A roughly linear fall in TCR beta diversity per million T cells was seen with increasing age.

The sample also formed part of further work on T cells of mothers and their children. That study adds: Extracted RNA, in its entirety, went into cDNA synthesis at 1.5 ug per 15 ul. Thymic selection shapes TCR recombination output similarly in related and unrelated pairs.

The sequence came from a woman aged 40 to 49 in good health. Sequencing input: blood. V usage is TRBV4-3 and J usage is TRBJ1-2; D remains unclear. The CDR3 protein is CASSQDPLSNYGNTF. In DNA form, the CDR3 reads TGCGCCAGCAGCCAAGATCCGCTGAGTAACTATGGCAACACCTTC.